The TCR beta chain described here comes from a study of beta chain features in type 1 diabetes. Study-wide results and caveats: Type 1 diabetes patients had fewer VDJ junction insertions and more deletions. Any PCR bias toward short templates would affect both groups alike.

The sequenced template was cDNA made from the entire isolated RNA. Samples of naive, central memory and regulatory T cells yielded a mean of around 3.5 million reads. TCRdb keeps only in-frame clones here, not all; method: immunoSEQ multiplex PCR. The top ten clones hold more than 0.02% of a sample with 200,000 to 250,000 clones, less than 15% of them seen once. For this clone: The antigen is undetermined.

The V gene end was trimmed by 4 bases and the J gene end by 0 bases; junction bases not matched to a gene: 15. CDR1 is LGHNA and CDR2 is YSLEER in the germline V gene. This CDR3 comprises 19 residues. The chain links TRBV4-3 to TRBJ2-3; 8 positions match TRBD2. Sequencing was carried out using naive CD4+ T cells from blood. The clonotype was recovered from a woman in her forties in good health. CDR3 loop: CASSPRRRGESLSTDTQYF. CDR3 DNA sequence: TGCGCCAGCAGCCCCCGAAGGCGGGGGGAGAGTCTGAGCACAGATACGCAGTATTTT.